These T cell receptor beta chains were read from a single sample in a study of T cell responses to AZD1222 COVID-19 vaccine. Some clones are missing from TCRdb's copy, which holds only in-frame ones; the method was immunoSEQ multiplex PCR. The sample contains around 130,000 clones, 80% to 95% of which appear only once. The specimen was peripheral blood, collected 28 days after the second AZD1222 dose. The source of these receptors is an adult who received the AZD1222 COVID-19 vaccine. Each CDR3 is given without its conserved first and last residue. Fields, in order: J gene, V gene, D gene, CDR3 protein. The D gene is left open where the match is weak.

J: TRBJ2-2
V: TRBV7-2
D: .
CDR3: ASSSQSGGELF

J: TRBJ1-1
V: TRBV6-5
D: .
CDR3: ASQGSPTEAF

J: TRBJ1-1
V: TRBV7-9
D: .
CDR3: ASSFVDSEAF

J: TRBJ1-2
V: TRBV5-6
D: TRBD1
CDR3: ASSLKPGQGNYGYT

J: TRBJ2-3
V: TRBV5-1
D: .
CDR3: ASSLGDLETQY

J: TRBJ2-1
V: TRBV6-5
D: TRBD2
CDR3: ASSYRGTSNEQF

J: TRBJ1-6
V: TRBV4-2
D: .
CDR3: ASSQASGEEGSYNSPLH

J: TRBJ1-5
V: TRBV19
D: .
CDR3: ASSIGNNQPQH

J: TRBJ1-3
V: TRBV7-2
D: .
CDR3: ASSLQPSSGNTIY

J: TRBJ1-5
V: TRBV12-5
D: .
CDR3: ASGLLGSNQPQH

J: TRBJ1-2
V: TRBV29-1
D: .
CDR3: SVEEGNPYGYT

J: TRBJ1-4
V: TRBV6-6
D: .
CDR3: ASSYSGQTNEKLF

J: TRBJ2-7
V: TRBV2
D: .
CDR3: ASSSGDRYYEQY

J: TRBJ2-1
V: TRBV6-4
D: TRBD2
CDR3: ASSDSSAGGQRNEQF